Below, 11 T cell receptor beta chains from the same sample are listed, as sequenced in a study of blood T cell repertoires in COVID-19. TCRdb keeps only in-frame clones here, not all; method: immunoSEQ multiplex PCR. Among 240,000 or so clones listed, around 85% were seen once. The sequencing sample was made of PBMCs or T cells enriched from blood (not recorded which). The receptors stem from a middle-aged woman with acute COVID-19.

The chain links TRBV29-1 to TRBJ2-7; 11 nucleotides align to TRBD2. V lost 7 bases to trimming and J lost 1 base; unmatched junction nucleotides: 6. Germline lookup yields CDR1 SQVTM and CDR2 ANQGSEA. This CDR3 spans 14 amino acids. CDR3 bases: TGCAGCGCTTCGACTAGCGGGGAGTCCTACGAGCAGTACTTC. Translating it yields CSASTSGESYEQYF.

This chain joins TRBV10-3 and TRBJ2-7, with D perhaps TRBD1 (5 bases). V was clipped by 3 bases and J by 1 base, with 10 bases between them. Germline V lookup: CDR1 ENHRY, CDR2 SYGVKD. The CDR3 length is 14 residues. For the CDR3, the DNA is TGTGCCATCAGTGACAGGGCTCCATCCTACGAGCAGTACTTC. Translating gives CAISDRAPSYEQYF.

The rearrangement uses TRBV10-3 and TRBJ2-7; TRBD2 is a possible D gene (6 bases). Between the trimmed V and J ends, which lost 8 bases and 2 bases, there was a span of 16 bases. Germline CDR1 ENHRY, CDR2 SYGVKD. This CDR3 is 14 amino acids long. CDR3 in amino acids: CAIAGGVGPYEQYF. CDR3 nucleotides: TGTGCCATCGCCGGGGGTGTAGGGCCCTACGAGCAGTACTTC.

This sequence joins TRBV19 and TRBJ1-1; tentative D call: TRBD1 (5 bases). The length of the CDR3 is 14 residues. V lost 3 bases and J lost 1, with 9 bases in between. Germline V CDR1 and CDR2: LNHDA, SQIVND (reference sequence). CDR3 coding DNA: TGTGCCAGTAGTATTGGCAGGGCGAACACTGAAGCTTTCTTT. Translation: CASSIGRANTEAFF. The entire variable domain, with the rest obtained from reference TRBV19 and TRBJ1-1, is as follows: DGGITQSPKYLFRKEGQNVTLSCEQNLNHDAMYWYRQDPGQGLRLIYYSQIVNDFQKGDIAEGYSVSREKKESFPLTVTSAQKNPTAFYLCASSIGRANTEAFFGQGTRLTVV.

This clone has only a few counts. The rearrangement links TRBV7-9 to TRBJ2-7; D remains ambiguous. CDR3 length: 14 amino acids. CDR1 and CDR2 from the germline V gene are SEHNR and FQNEAQ (reference sequence). V dropped 3 bases and J dropped 0 bases, with 9 bases sitting between them. CDR3 bases: TGTGCCAGCAGCTTTGGCAGTCCCTCCTACGAGCAGTACTTC. As protein: CASSFGSPSYEQYF.

The chain uses TRBV9 and TRBJ2-7; 10 nucleotides agree with TRBD1. V shed 9 bases and J 3 bases; nucleotides not matched to a gene: 3. The V gene's germline CDR1 is SGDLS and CDR2 YYNGEE. This CDR3 is built from 12 residues. The CDR3 sequence: CANRDRGYEQYF. The CDR3, as DNA: TGTGCCAACCGGGACAGGGGCTACGAGCAGTACTTC.

The chain employs TRBV5-1 and TRBJ2-3; 8 bases align to TRBD2. Germline V gives CDR1 SGHRS, CDR2 YFSETQ. This CDR3 is 16 amino acids long. The V segment lost 0 bases and the J segment 2 bases; nucleotides outside the gene matches: 5. CDR3 coding DNA: TGCGCCAGCAGCTTGGATCTTAGCGGGAACACAGATACGCAGTATTTT. Translated: CASSLDLSGNTDTQYF. Drawing the rest from reference TRBV5-1 and TRBJ2-3, the complete variable domain is KAGVTQTPRYLIKTRGQQVTLSCSPISGHRSVSWYQQTPGQGLQFLFEYFSETQRNKGNFPGRFSGRQFSNSRSEMNVSTLELGDSALYLCASSLDLSGNTDTQYFGPGTRLTVL.

This clone was seen more than once but under ten times. The CDR3 DNA follows: TGCAGCGTTGTCCCCGACAGGGGGCTCGCTGAAGCTTTCTTT. This gives the protein CSVVPDRGLAEAFF. J is TRBJ1-1 and V is TRBV29-1; 10 nucleotides line up with TRBD1. Germline values: CDR1 SQVTM, CDR2 ANQGSEA. CDR3 length equals 14 residues. The V and J ends lost 4 bases and 6 bases, in that order; junction bases with no gene match: 8.

V usage is TRBV3-1 (or the pseudogene TRBV3-2) and J usage is TRBJ2-7; 9 bases are shared with TRBD1. The CDR3 covers 15 residues. Unmatched junction bases numbered 6, after V lost 1 base and J lost 5 bases. Germline V gives CDR1 LGHDT, CDR2 YNNKEL (reference sequence). CDR3 loop: CASSQGRDRVHEQYF. CDR3 DNA sequence: TGTGCCAGCAGCCAAGGCCGGGACAGGGTACACGAGCAGTACTTC.

This chain links TRBV6-5 with TRBJ2-7, with D perhaps TRBD2 (5 bases). The CDR3 length is 15 residues. The ends were cut back, 2 bases at V and 2 bases at J, with 13 bases in the middle. Germline-derived CDR1 and CDR2 are MNHEY and SVGAGI. For the CDR3, the DNA is TGTGCCAGCAGTTACGCGAGAGGGCAAGCCTACGAGCAGTACTTC. It specifies CASSYARGQAYEQYF.

J is TRBJ2-3 and V is TRBV9; 10 nucleotides match TRBD2. The CDR3 consists of 16 residues. In germline, CDR1 is SGDLS, CDR2 YYNGEE. The V segment lost 0 bases and the J segment 2 bases; nucleotides outside the gene matches: 3. In nucleotides, the CDR3 is TGTGCCAGCAGCGTAGGACTAGCGGGTCACACAGATACGCAGTATTTT. It codes for CASSVGLAGHTDTQYF. Full variable domain (rest looked up from reference TRBV9 and TRBJ2-3): DSGVTQTPKHLITATGQRVTLRCSPRSGDLSVYWYQQSLDQGLQFLIQYYNGEERAKGNILERFSAQQFPDLHSELNLSSLELGDSALYFCASSVGLAGHTDTQYFGPGTRLTVL.